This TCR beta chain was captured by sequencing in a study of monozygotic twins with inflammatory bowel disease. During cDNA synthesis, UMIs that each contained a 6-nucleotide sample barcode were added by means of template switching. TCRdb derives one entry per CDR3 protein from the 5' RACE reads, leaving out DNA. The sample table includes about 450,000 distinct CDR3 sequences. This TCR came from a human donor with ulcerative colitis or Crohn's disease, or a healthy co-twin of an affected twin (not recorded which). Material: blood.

CDR3 amino acids: CASSYYGTEAFF. This chain uses TRBV7-2 with TRBJ1-1. Germline CDR1 and CDR2: SGHTA and FQGNSA. The CDR3 has 12 amino acids.